These 32 T cell receptor beta chains were all obtained from the same sample, sequenced in a study of blood T cell repertoires in COVID-19. The data were produced by immunoSEQ multiplex PCR, yet TCRdb's version contains in-frame clones alone and is incomplete. The table lists about 26,000 clones, approximately 92% of them singletons. Specimen: peripheral blood. All receptors derive from a human donor in a cohort sampled during active COVID-19.

This clone was picked up a small number of times. The chain links TRBV5-5 to TRBJ1-1; TRBD1 matches 8 bases. CDR3 length: 14 amino acids. With 1 base clipped from V and 6 bases from J, the junction kept 5 bases outside the gene matches. Germline-derived CDR1 and CDR2 are SGHKS and YYEKEE (reference sequence). CDR3 DNA: TGTGCCAGCAGCTTGTTGGGACAGGTTTCTGAAGCTTTCTTT. This encodes CASSLLGQVSEAFF.

This chain uses TRBV2 with TRBJ1-4; a possible D gene is TRBD1 (5 bases). The CDR3 totals 15 residues. CDR1 SNHLY and CDR2 FYNNEI come from the germline V gene. Trimming shortened V by 1 base and J by 5 bases, and 11 bases separated the two germline ends. The chain's CDR3 is CASSEGGPRNEKLFF. The CDR3 coding sequence is TGTGCCAGCAGTGAAGGGGGCCCCCGGAATGAAAAACTGTTTTTT.

V usage is TRBV29-1 and J usage is TRBJ2-3, with D possibly TRBD2 on 5 matching bases. The CDR3 totals 12 residues. The germline V and J ends were trimmed by 4 bases and 2 bases, with 7 bases remaining between them. Germline V gene lookup returns CDR1 SQVTM and CDR2 ANQGSEA. The CDR3 DNA follows: TGCAGCGTTGGGGAGCTCACAGATACGCAGTATTTT. Its translation is CSVGELTDTQYF.

The chain has TRBV4-1 and TRBJ2-1; 11 bases are shared with TRBD2. Germline values: CDR1 MGHRA, CDR2 YSYEKL. Trimming at V came to 4 bases and at J to 9 bases, leaving 5 bases not matched to a gene. The CDR3 loop spans 14 amino acids. As DNA, the CDR3 is TGCGCCAGCAGCCTCCCGACTAGCGGGGTTGAGCAGTTCTTC. Protein sequence: CASSLPTSGVEQFF.

This chain connects TRBV5-1 to TRBJ1-3, with 8 bases identical to TRBD1. V lost 4 bases and J lost 0; bases outside the gene matches: 3. Germline V gene data show CDR1 as SGHRS and CDR2 as YFSETQ. CDR3 length: 15 amino acids. The CDR3 DNA is TGCGCCAGCAGCCTGGGACAGGCCTCTGGAAACACCATATATTTT. This gives the protein CASSLGQASGNTIYF. The complete variable domain, with remaining parts taken from reference TRBV5-1 and TRBJ1-3, reads KAGVTQTPRYLIKTRGQQVTLSCSPISGHRSVSWYQQTPGQGLQFLFEYFSETQRNKGNFPGRFSGRQFSNSRSEMNVSTLELGDSALYLCASSLGQASGNTIYFGEGSWLTVV.

This chain's CDR3 is CATSDWPGLEETQYF. For the CDR3, the DNA is TGTGCCACCAGTGATTGGCCGGGACTAGAAGAGACCCAGTACTTC. This sequence joins TRBV24-1 and TRBJ2-5; 8 bases map to TRBD2. The CDR3 consists of 15 residues. Germline-derived CDR1 and CDR2 are KGHDR and SFDVKD. V gave up 2 bases and J gave up 3 bases; unmatched junction bases: 4.

This rearrangement joins TRBV15 to TRBJ1-5; maybe TRBD1 (6 bases). Germline-derived CDR1 and CDR2 are LNHNV and YYDKDF (reference sequence). V lost 6 bases and J 6 bases, leaving 21 bases between the germline ends. The CDR3 runs to 16 residues. In DNA form, the CDR3 reads TGTGCCACCAGGCGTGGGAGGGGGGTTAGGAGTCAGCCCCAGCATTTT. Its protein is CATRRGRGVRSQPQHF.

The chain uses TRBV28 and TRBJ2-2; tentative D call: TRBD2 (6 bases). V was cut by 2 bases and J by 4 bases, with 20 bases left in between. CDR1 is MDHEN, CDR2 SYDVKM, per germline. The CDR3 is 18 residues long. The DNA for the CDR3 is TGTGCCAGCAGTTTAACCCGTCCGGGACGGAGGGCCACCGGGGAGCTGTTTTTT. Translation gives CASSLTRPGRRATGELFF. Full variable domain (missing parts from reference TRBV28 and TRBJ2-2): DVKVTQSSRYLVKRTGEKVFLECVQDMDHENMFWYRQDPGLGLRLIYFSYDVKMKEKGDIPEGYSVSREKKERFSLILESASTNQTSMYLCASSLTRPGRRATGELFFGEGSRLTVL.

The CDR3 DNA sequence: TGTGCCAGCAGCTTAGGGTCCGGGACAGGGAATAATGAGCAGTTCTTC. Translated, it gives CASSLGSGTGNNEQFF. J is TRBJ2-1 and V is TRBV7-7, with 9 bases identical to TRBD1. With 1 base clipped from V and 7 bases from J, the junction kept 8 bases outside the gene matches. The CDR3 runs 16 residues. Germline CDR1 is SSHAT and CDR2 is FNYEAQ (reference sequence).

This chain connects TRBV28 to TRBJ2-3; D is ambiguous. Germline V gene lookup returns CDR1 MDHEN and CDR2 SYDVKM. Trimming cost V 3 bases and J 4 bases, with 8 bases left between them. The CDR3 length is 13 residues. The CDR3 DNA reads TGTGCCAGCAGTTTGCCATCGGCAGATACGCAGTATTTT. Translating gives CASSLPSADTQYF.

The V and J genes are TRBV2 and TRBJ2-2, with D possibly TRBD1 on 5 matching bases. This CDR3 contains 15 residues. Germline V lookup: CDR1 SNHLY, CDR2 FYNNEI. The V end lost 5 bases, the J end lost 0 bases, and 10 bases lay between the germline ends. The CDR3 coding sequence is TGTGCCAGCAGTCAGACAGAGGCGAACACCGGGGAGCTGTTTTTT. It specifies CASSQTEANTGELFF.

This chain connects TRBV3-1 (or the pseudogene TRBV3-2) to TRBJ1-1, with D perhaps matching TRBD1 (5 bases). Per germline, CDR1 LGHDT and CDR2 YNNKEL (reference sequence). The CDR3 has 12 residues. Deletions cut 3 bases from V and 10 bases from J, with 12 bases between. In DNA form, the CDR3 reads TGTGCCAGCAGCCACCACACCGGGGGAGCTTTCTTT. It translates to CASSHHTGGAFF.

The CDR3 here is CASSSTSGSSYNEQFF. DNA of the CDR3: TGCGCCAGCAGCTCAACTAGCGGAAGCTCCTACAATGAGCAGTTCTTC. The chain employs TRBV5-1 and TRBJ2-1; the match to TRBD2 covers 8 bases. Germline lookup yields CDR1 SGHRS and CDR2 YFSETQ. The V and J ends lost 3 bases and 0 bases, in that order; junction bases with no gene match: 5. CDR3 size: 16 residues.

The V and J genes are TRBV2 and TRBJ1-6; 7 bases line up with TRBD1. V shed 3 bases, J shed 10 bases, and the junction held 6 bases outside the gene matches. Germline loops: CDR1 SNHLY, CDR2 FYNNEI. The CDR3 is made up of 14 amino acids. CDR3: CASSDLTGQSPLHF. The CDR3 nucleotides read TGTGCCAGCAGTGATTTGACAGGGCAATCACCCCTCCACTTT.

This clone was detected only once. The V gene is TRBV11-3, the J gene TRBJ2-7, with D tentatively TRBD2 (5 bases). The germline V and J ends were trimmed by 0 bases and 2 bases, with 14 bases remaining between them. This CDR3 spans 16 amino acids. Germline V gene data show CDR1 as SGHNT and CDR2 as YENEEA. CDR3 nucleotides: TGTGCCAGCAGCTTAGATCAGGTCGCGGGTACCTACGAGCAGTACTTC. It yields the protein CASSLDQVAGTYEQYF.

The J gene is TRBJ1-1, the V gene TRBV14, with a possible D match to TRBD1 (6 bases). The CDR3 contains 17 residues. The V end was cut by 0 bases, the J end by 0 bases, with 14 bases between. Germline CDR1 and CDR2: SGHDN and FVKESK. CDR3 sequence: CASSQDETGTMNTEAFF. DNA of the CDR3: TGTGCCAGCAGCCAAGATGAAACAGGGACAATGAACACTGAAGCTTTCTTT.

The CDR3 is CASSQRSSPPGELFF. Written as DNA, the CDR3 is TGCGCCAGCAGCCAGAGGTCGAGCCCTCCCGGGGAGCTGTTTTTT. The gene calls are TRBV4-3 and TRBJ2-2; D gene uncertain. CDR3 length: 15 residues. Germline CDR1 is LGHNA and CDR2 is YSLEER. The ends were cut back, 3 bases at V and 6 bases at J, with 14 bases in the middle.

This clone is a singleton in its sample. As DNA, the CDR3 is TGCGCCAGCAGCTTCGCGGGTCCCTACACTGAAGCTTTCTTT. Translating it yields CASSFAGPYTEAFF. V usage is TRBV5-1 and J usage is TRBJ1-1; D gene ambiguous. The germline CDR1 and CDR2 sequences are SGHRS and YFSETQ. This CDR3 contains 14 residues. Trimming took 2 bases from V and 3 from J, leaving 11 bases between them.

The chain employs TRBV7-6 and TRBJ1-5; tentatively, D is TRBD1 (5 bases). Trimming shortened V by 1 base and J by 1 base, and 11 bases separated the two germline ends. The CDR3 is 16 residues long. In germline, CDR1 is SGHVS, CDR2 FNYEAQ. As DNA, the CDR3 is TGTGCCAGCAGCTTAGAGGGGCGACAGAGCAATCAGCCCCAGCATTTT. Its translation: CASSLEGRQSNQPQHF.

The chain joins TRBV20-1 to TRBJ1-6; D unresolved. Per germline, CDR1 DFQATT and CDR2 SNEGSKA (reference sequence). Between the trimmed V and J ends, which lost 3 bases and 7 bases, there was a span of 13 bases. CDR3 size: 14 residues. Here the CDR3 DNA reads TGCAGTGCTAGTAACCCAACGGGGAATTCACCCCTCCACTTT. Amino acids: CSASNPTGNSPLHF.

CDR3 sequence: CASSYRSGQANNSPLHF. The DNA of the CDR3 is TGTGCCAGCAGCTACCGCTCCGGACAGGCGAATAATTCACCCCTCCACTTT. The V and J genes are TRBV7-2 and TRBJ1-6; 7 positions match TRBD1. This CDR3 region has 17 residues. Germline values: CDR1 SGHTA, CDR2 FQGNSA. The J segment lost 5 bases and the V segment lost 4 bases, leaving 11 bases of the junction unmatched. Full variable domain (outside the CDR3, taken from reference TRBV7-2 and TRBJ1-6): GAGVSQSPSNKVTEKGKDVELRCDPISGHTALYWYRQSLGQGLEFLIYFQGNSAPDKSGLPSDRFSAERTGGSVSTLTIQRTQQEDSAVYLCASSYRSGQANNSPLHFGNGTRLTVT.

The rearrangement links TRBV7-2 to TRBJ1-1; D gene uncertain. The CDR3 totals 16 residues. V was cut by 3 bases and J by 4 bases, with 18 bases left in between. The germline V gene has CDR1 SGHTA and CDR2 FQGNSA. The CDR3 reads CASSLEPTLTGTEAFF. CDR3 nucleotides: TGTGCCAGCAGCTTGGAACCGACCTTGACTGGCACTGAAGCTTTCTTT.

V and J are TRBV6-4 and TRBJ2-3; 10 bases agree with TRBD2. CDR3 size: 16 residues. The germline V gene encodes CDR1 MRHNA and CDR2 SNTAGT. With V trimmed by 1 base and J by 3 bases, 4 bases remained unmatched. CDR3 in DNA: TGTGCCAGCAGTGACTTGGGTAGCGGGAGGACAGATACGCAGTATTTT. Translation gives CASSDLGSGRTDTQYF.

Here the CDR3 reads CASSPAGTGVSNQPQHF. The CDR3 nucleotides read TGTGCCAGCAGCCCTGCCGGGACAGGGGTTAGCAATCAGCCCCAGCATTTT. The chain combines TRBV3-1 (or the pseudogene TRBV3-2) with TRBJ1-5; 10 bases are shared with TRBD1. The V segment lost 4 bases and the J segment 0 bases; nucleotides outside the gene matches: 6. Germline V gene sequence: CDR1 LGHDT, CDR2 YNNKEL (reference sequence). There are 17 residues in the CDR3.

V gene TRBV6-5 combines with J gene TRBJ2-5, with D possibly matching TRBD2 (6 bases). V gave up 4 bases and J gave up 3 bases, with 15 bases separating them. Per the germline V gene, CDR1 is MNHEY and CDR2 is SVGAGI. The length of the CDR3 is 15 residues. In DNA, the CDR3 is TGTGCCAGCAGTTCGTCTGGGACTCCAAAAGAGACCCAGTACTTC. It yields the protein CASSSSGTPKETQYF.

The CDR3 DNA is TGTGCCAGCAGCAAAAGAGATCGTGAGCAGTACTTC. This encodes CASSKRDREQYF. V usage is TRBV21-1 and J usage is TRBJ2-7; the D call TRBD2 from the table was never checked on the DNA. TRBV21-1 is flagged as a pseudogene. This CDR3 comprises 12 residues.

This clone appeared once. The rearrangement joins TRBV9 to TRBJ2-4, with TRBD1 identical over 7 bases. J gave up 4 bases and V 3 bases, and 7 bases lay outside the gene matches. CDR3 length equals 15 residues. Germline loops: CDR1 SGDLS, CDR2 YYNGEE. DNA of the CDR3: TGTGCCAGCAGCGCTGCCGGGACAGAAAAAAACATTCAGTACTTC. This gives the protein CASSAAGTEKNIQYF. Variable domain in full (rest from reference TRBV9 and TRBJ2-4): DSGVTQTPKHLITATGQRVTLRCSPRSGDLSVYWYQQSLDQGLQFLIQYYNGEERAKGNILERFSAQQFPDLHSELNLSSLELGDSALYFCASSAAGTEKNIQYFGAGTRLSVL.

This clone was recorded only once. The chain is built from TRBV19 and TRBJ2-3, with TRBD1 identical over 10 bases. V trimming: 4 bases; J trimming: 3 bases; junction bases outside the gene matches: 4. The CDR3 consists of 15 residues. Germline values: CDR1 LNHDA, CDR2 SQIVND (reference sequence). The CDR3 reads CASSRQGARTDTQYF. The CDR3 DNA sequence: TGTGCCAGTAGTAGACAGGGGGCGAGGACAGATACGCAGTATTTT. The entire variable domain, with the rest obtained from reference TRBV19 and TRBJ2-3, is as follows: DGGITQSPKYLFRKEGQNVTLSCEQNLNHDAMYWYRQDPGQGLRLIYYSQIVNDFQKGDIAEGYSVSREKKESFPLTVTSAQKNPTAFYLCASSRQGARTDTQYFGPGTRLTVL.

V usage is TRBV5-6 and J usage is TRBJ1-2; TRBD1 matches 10 bases. The CDR3 loop spans 15 amino acids. Per the germline V gene, CDR1 is SGHDT and CDR2 is YYEEEE. The junction had 9 bases not matched to a gene; V was cut back by 8 bases and J by 2 bases. In DNA form, the CDR3 reads TGTGCCAGTTTAGAGAAGGGACAGGGGAACTATGGCTACACCTTC. Its translation is CASLEKGQGNYGYTF.

The table lists this clone with a count of one. The V call is TRBV6-5, the J call TRBJ1-4, with a possible D match to TRBD1 (5 bases). Trimming took off 7 bases at V and 7 bases at J, with 16 bases between the two ends. Germline CDR1 reads MNHEY; CDR2 reads SVGAGI. The CDR3 extends over 14 amino acids. The CDR3 DNA reads as TGTGCCAGCACCTCCGGGGGGTTAGGTGAAAAACTGTTTTTT. It is translated as CASTSGGLGEKLFF.

The chain employs TRBV7-6 and TRBJ2-5, with TRBD2 as a possible D gene (5 bases). The CDR3 is 14 amino acids. The germline CDR1 and CDR2 sequences are SGHVS and FNYEAQ. V lost 1 base and J 2 bases, leaving 8 bases between the germline ends. The CDR3 nucleotides are TGTGCCAGCAGCTTAGGCGGACTGCAAGAGACCCAGTACTTC. Residues: CASSLGGLQETQYF.

This rearrangement joins TRBV19 to TRBJ2-2, with 8 bases lining up with TRBD1. Germline values: CDR1 LNHDA, CDR2 SQIVND (reference sequence). Trimming at V came to 4 bases and at J to 6 bases, leaving 4 bases not matched to a gene. This CDR3 contains 14 residues. The CDR3 sequence: CASSSQTGAGELFF. CDR3 in DNA: TGTGCCAGTAGTAGCCAGACAGGGGCCGGGGAGCTGTTTTTT. The variable domain in full, with the rest retrieved from reference TRBV19 and TRBJ2-2, is DGGITQSPKYLFRKEGQNVTLSCEQNLNHDAMYWYRQDPGQGLRLIYYSQIVNDFQKGDIAEGYSVSREKKESFPLTVTSAQKNPTAFYLCASSSQTGAGELFFGEGSRLTVL.